This TCR beta chain was sequenced for a study of T cell responses to AZD1222 COVID-19 vaccine. Broader study findings: Spike-specific TCR breadth rose after two AZD1222 doses, and depth rose as well. As reported, nearly half of all spike-specific TCRs target variant regions that are unmutated. Possibly, clonal diversity was underestimated; donors were largely white British and included more females. Without day 14 samples, only post-peak T cell repertoires were studied.

The method was immunoSEQ multiplex PCR; TCRdb's version includes in-frame clones alone and lacks a portion of them. This sample has approximately 97,000 clones, with more than 70% found just once. On this clone itself: Its matching antigen is unknown.

Here the sequenced sample was peripheral blood, taken on day 0 of AZD1222 vaccination. The clonotype comes from an adult in good health.

DNA for the CDR3: TGTGCCAGCAGCCCCCGATCGACAGGGTGGGGGGAGCTGTTTTTT. It is translated as CASSPRSTGWGELFF. This chain links TRBV7-6 with TRBJ2-2, with TRBD1 matching 7 bases. The germline gives CDR1 SGHVS, CDR2 FNYEAQ. The CDR3 contains 15 residues. Germline trimming cut 5 bases from V and 8 bases from J; bases unmatched to any gene: 11.